This TCR beta chain was identified in a study of cytomegalovirus exposure and HLA in healthy donors (dated by TCRdb to the late 2010s). Notes on the research overall: In an earlier analysis of roughly 500 of the donors, about 260 Gb of sequence data and approximately 100 million unique TCR beta sequences from 150 million to 200 million T cells were reported. Every repertoire in the discovery cohort had been generated on one and the same sequencing platform. The study used immunosequencing to profile the T cell repertoires of more than 650 subjects and linked those repertoires to cytomegalovirus serostatus. HLA typing included class I and class II loci at four-digit resolution. Donor age, sex, ethnicity and CMV serostatus were collected together with the repertoire data. Typing coverage differed by locus: A, B, C, DRB1 and DQB1 were typed in roughly 629-630 donors, DQA1 in 522, DPA1 in 600 to 610, and DPB1 in just under 490. Among the 398 genotyped donors, around 81% belonged to the genetic ancestry cluster associated with self-reported Caucasian donors. An earlier analysis of fewer than 750 of the donors used high-throughput TCR beta sequencing to judge whether each TCR beta V gene segment behaved as functional or pseudogenic. A later analysis re-analyzed previously published TCR beta repertoires from about 600 donors and added high-resolution HLA genotyping to study TCR occurrence patterns. To predict cytomegalovirus infection status, the study combined high-throughput TCR immunosequencing, statistical association of individual TCRs with disease status, and machine learning. Roughly 300 gigabases of sequencing data and approximately 80 million unique TCR sequences were included in an early release covering 550 to 650 HLA-typed donors. Rather than using new phenotypic data, the later analysis identified candidate immune exposures from TCR beta sequences and from how often those sequences occurred across donors. On average, about 200,000 unique TCR beta nucleotide sequences were sequenced per donor among fewer than 500 genotyped donors of the cohort, with around 19% of those sequences being non-productive. The study aimed to test whether cataloging public T cell receptors could reveal signatures of past pathogen exposure. In addition to the first cohort of around 670 subjects, a separate validation cohort of about 120 different subjects was used. A later genetic analysis used genome-wide SNP genotypes for about 65% of the roughly 700 donors, treating that subset as a discovery cohort. Four to six DR-DQ haplotypes were handled as single units for association and clustering, since linkage in the cohort was strong.

The library came from the immunoSEQ multiplex PCR assay. For the multiplex PCR, a mixture combining 60 forward primers for TCR Vbeta segments and 13 reverse primers for TCR Jbeta segments was used. The CDR3 region of rearranged TCR beta genes was amplified from genomic DNA with a multiplex PCR assay. The amplified TCR beta libraries were sequenced on the Illumina HiSeq System as 87-base-pair reads. Concerning the study's data processing: Across the 600 to 700 repertoires, a later analysis counted 60 million to 90 million unique TCR beta chains, roughly 11 million of which were shared by at least two donors. To remove PCR and sequencing errors, raw reads were error-corrected and collapsed into unique sequences using a nearest-neighbor algorithm that merged closely related sequences. CDR3 sequences were aligned to IMGT reference sequences to assign V, D and J gene segments. Each retained sequence needed at least a six-nucleotide match to both a V gene segment and a J gene segment. Rearrangements were classified as productive when the CDR3 lacked stop codons and remained in frame with V and J, and all other rearrangements were classified as non-productive. Following IMGT convention, CDR3 was defined as the stretch from the second conserved V-encoded cysteine to the conserved J-encoded phenylalanine. The earlier analysis of roughly 590 of the donors excluded sequences that lacked an unambiguous match to a single V gene segment. An earlier analysis of about 600 of the donors called V segments functional above 56.7% productive rearrangements and segregating when the between-donor standard deviation exceeded 5%. A statistical classification framework was built for diagnosing cytomegalovirus status from the catalog of TCR beta chain sequences. In a later analysis, V and J genes were assigned by comparing TCR nucleotide sequences against IMGT/GENE-DB human TR gene sequences. A later analysis assigned CDR3 sequences and most-parsimonious VDJ recombination scenarios with the TCRdist pipeline. A later analysis defined each TCR beta chain by its CDR3 amino acid sequence plus V-gene family, and excluded reads lacking a unique V-gene family. In a later analysis, approximately 640 highly shared, low-generation-probability nucleotide sequences were removed to address suspected cross-contamination and a sequencing artifact. For each public chain, a later analysis derived a clonal expansion index from normalized ranks of inferred template counts within each repertoire. In a later analysis, generation probabilities were computed with a VDJ recombination model fitted to out-of-frame rearrangements, and the resulting probabilities were checked against IGoR. Hypergeometric tests were used in a later analysis to score TCR-TCR, TCR-HLA and TCR-CMV co-occurrence, with a repertoire-size bias correction applied to the TCR pairs. A later analysis estimated false discovery rates by permuting HLA or CMV assignments 20 times. In a later analysis, co-occurring TCRs were grouped using DBSCAN, with TCRdist sequence similarity added in when clustering inside HLA-allele-positive subsets. For co-occurrence clustering, repertoires with fewer than 30,000 or more than 120,000 public chains were excluded, along with roughly 5 repertoires with anomalous nucleotide sharing. The table was pulled from immuneACCESS by TCRdb, which kept in-frame rearrangements only. Such tables lose some clones; where checked, under half of the loss comes from unresolved V genes, and the rest has no known cause. V, J and clone size are taken as reported in that table, and D and trimming were inferred from the DNA itself. The sample contains about 160,000 clones, approximately 80% of them found a single time. The ten largest make up 9.7% of the sample.

Worth noting for this clone: The clone's antigen remains unknown. No much larger clonotype is one base removed from it; base qualities were not supplied.

The cohort consisted of 600 to 700 healthy bone marrow donors. At the time of sampling, every cohort member was nominally healthy, though immune exposures that went unrecorded were likely present. The donor tested CMV seropositive, placing the donor among the 289 seropositive members of the cohort. Every donor gave a peripheral blood sample, and the peripheral blood mononuclear cells from that sample were used for TCR beta sequencing. Genomic DNA was extracted from the blood cell samples with the Qiagen DNeasy Blood Extraction Kit. Broad study findings and their caveats: At a false discovery rate of 0.05, a later analysis linked 16,951 TCR beta sequences to specific HLA alleles. In a later analysis, the rate of TCR association differed among HLA loci, with DRB1 alleles having the most associated TCRs and HLA-C alleles having the fewest. The classifier was reported to diagnose cytomegalovirus status with high specificity and sensitivity in both the original and validation cohorts. In vitro tests confirmed that three of the cytomegalovirus-associated TCR beta chains recognize cytomegalovirus antigens. The sequencing pipeline was judged likely to have produced a cluster of highly shared sequence variants as a technical artifact. Immune exposure information for the cohort was limited to CMV serostatus. A further reported finding was that TCR beta sequences accurately predicted the HLA-A and HLA-B alleles for most subjects in the first cohort. Linkage disequilibrium might explain the correlated functional status among segregating V segments, but an unknown experimental factor could not be excluded. Only TCR beta chains were sequenced in this cohort, and the absence of alpha or paired-chain data limited detectable features. A later analysis found that HLA-associated TCR beta chains were more clonally expanded and had lower generation probabilities than equally common non-associated chains. Because some donors lacked HLA typing at each locus, the association tests relied only on the typed subset. An association between a missense DCLRE1C variant and V-gene and J-gene trimming of TCR beta chains was found in a later genetic analysis and replicated in an independent cohort. Compared with the 666-donor mean, donors in an Asian-associated ancestry cluster had fewer N-insertions in productive TCRs, according to a later genetic analysis. Most TCR sequences were observed very rarely across donors, whereas some public TCRs were present in many individuals. Presence/absence analyses assumed roughly uniform sequencing depth across donors, an assumption that may not hold. An earlier analysis of around 500 of the donors showed that most TCR beta V segments appeared in productive rearrangements either about 87% or about 30% of the time, which broadly matched IMGT annotations. Several of the top co-occurrence clusters appeared to be linked to parvovirus B19, influenza, CMV and Epstein-Barr virus, according to a later analysis. A total of about 180 TCR beta chains were listed by the study as associated with cytomegalovirus. Assigning TCR associations to individual alleles was difficult when HLA alleles, especially DR and DQ, strongly co-occurred. According to a later analysis, most CMV-associated TCR beta chains appeared to be HLA-restricted, and the HLA associations seemed to be driven largely by CMV exposure. The authors suggested that the approach could potentially be generalized to other disease states and immunological phenotypes. Because counts were too low, around 18 rarely observed V segments, including chromosome 9 orphons, were left out of the earlier analysis of a few hundred of the donors.

This sequence originates from a man between 18 and 35 years old in good health and CMV-seropositive. Sequences were obtained from PBMCs.

The sequenced DNA: TGTGCCAGCCGTGACAGGGGGACCTACGAGCAGTACTTC. This yields the protein CASRDRGTYEQYF. The chain is assembled from TRBV19 and TRBJ2-7; 9 central bases correspond to TRBD1. The CDR3 runs 13 amino acids, cysteine and phenylalanine included. CDR3 DNA only is kept here, 39 bases in frame from base 1. V lost 9 bases and J lost 2 bases, and the count of bases not matched to a germline gene is 5. CDR1 and CDR2 are read off the germline V gene (reference sequence) as LNHDA and SQIVND.